Each of the 20 T cell receptor beta chains below was sequenced from the same sample in a study of cytomegalovirus exposure and HLA in healthy donors. The PCR contained 60 Vbeta and 13 Jbeta primers. Sequencing was performed with immunoSEQ multiplex PCR; in TCRdb, only in-frame clones are kept and a portion is missing. The table has 130,000 or so clones, 70% to 85% seen once. The sequencing sample was made of PBMCs. The receptor source for this set is a woman in her forties in good health and CMV-seronegative.

There are a few counts of this clone. The chain joins TRBV28 to TRBJ1-2; D is perhaps TRBD1 (6 bases). The CDR3 is 16 residues long. In germline, CDR1 is MDHEN, CDR2 SYDVKM. The V and J ends lost 7 bases and 2 bases respectively, with 20 bases between them. The CDR3 sequence: CASTQILSGTNYGYTF. The CDR3 DNA is TGTGCCAGCACTCAAATCCTTTCCGGGACAAACTATGGCTACACCTTC.

This clone has a handful of counts. V usage is TRBV5-5 and J usage is TRBJ2-7; 11 positions match TRBD2. Germline CDR1 is SGHKS and CDR2 is YYEKEE (reference sequence). The CDR3 contains 18 residues. V shed 4 bases and J 0 bases; nucleotides not matched to a gene: 12. CDR3 region: CASSIRVLAGASSYEQYF. CDR3 sequence (DNA): TGTGCCAGCAGCATACGGGTACTAGCGGGAGCTTCCTCCTACGAGCAGTACTTC.

The chain joins TRBV10-1 to TRBJ2-1, with 8 bases aligning to TRBD2. The germline gives CDR1 WNHNN, CDR2 SYGVQD (reference sequence). The CDR3 runs 15 residues. V shed 4 bases, J shed 3 bases, and the junction held 5 bases outside the gene matches. The CDR3 protein is CASSVGREDYNEQFF. Written as DNA, the CDR3 is TGCGCCAGCAGTGTTGGGCGGGAGGACTACAATGAGCAGTTCTTC.

This clone showed up just a few times. This chain joins TRBV6-5 and TRBJ1-1; unclear D gene. V gave up 0 bases and J gave up 1 base, with 9 bases separating them. The CDR3 has 15 residues. CDR1 and CDR2 (germline): MNHEY, SVGAGI. The CDR3 nucleotides are TGTGCCAGCAGTTACTCTTACAGTTCGAACACTGAAGCTTTCTTT. It is translated as CASSYSYSSNTEAFF.

The chain recombines TRBV7-9 with TRBJ2-1, with TRBD2 matching over 7 bases. CDR1 and CDR2 from the germline V gene are SEHNR and FQNEAQ (reference sequence). The CDR3 sequence is 14 residues long. With 4 bases clipped from V and 7 bases from J, the junction kept 7 bases outside the gene matches. CDR3 region: CASSSRTRGNEQFF. The CDR3 bases are TGTGCCAGCAGCTCCCGGACTAGAGGGAATGAGCAGTTCTTC.

This sequence joins TRBV14 and TRBJ2-1; a weak D match, TRBD2 (6 bases). The CDR3 sequence is 15 residues long. The V gene lost 1 base and the J gene lost 8 bases, with 15 bases spanning the gap. Per the germline V gene, CDR1 is SGHDN and CDR2 is FVKESK. The CDR3 DNA is TGTGCCAGCAGCCAAGTGGTCGGGGGAGTCTATGAGCAGTTCTTC. This codes for CASSQVVGGVYEQFF. Full variable domain (outside the CDR3, taken from reference TRBV14 and TRBJ2-1): EAGVTQFPSHSVIEKGQTVTLRCDPISGHDNLYWYRRVMGKEIKFLLHFVKESKQDESGMPNNRFLAERTGGTYSTLKVQPAELEDSGVYFCASSQVVGGVYEQFFGPGTRLTVL.

This chain connects TRBV21-1 to TRBJ2-2; TRBD1, the table's D call, was not compared with the DNA. TRBV21-1 is a recognized pseudogene. This CDR3 spans 15 amino acids. CDR3 in DNA: TGTGCCAGACCCATTTTCAGGGAAAGTGCCGGGGAGCTGTTTTTT. Amino acids: CARPIFRESAGELFF.

The V call is TRBV5-5, the J call TRBJ2-3; TRBD1 matches 8 bases. CDR3 length equals 15 residues. V trimming: 5 bases; J trimming: 1 base; junction bases outside the gene matches: 6. CDR1 is SGHKS, CDR2 YYEKEE, per germline (reference sequence). This CDR3 reads CASRRAGQGTDTQYF. The CDR3 DNA sequence: TGTGCCAGCAGGAGGGCGGGACAGGGCACAGATACGCAGTATTTT.

The gene calls are TRBV27 and TRBJ1-1; D perhaps matches TRBD1 (6 bases). The germline gives CDR1 MNHEY, CDR2 SMNVEV (reference sequence). The CDR3 has 15 amino acids. V shed 5 bases and J shed 1 base, with 14 bases lying between them. The CDR3 reads CASSLPTGANTEAFF. CDR3 in DNA: TGTGCCAGCAGTCTACCGACAGGTGCGAACACTGAAGCTTTCTTT.

V usage is TRBV28 and J usage is TRBJ1-5, with 7 bases lining up with TRBD1. Per the germline V gene, CDR1 is MDHEN and CDR2 is SYDVKM. CDR3 length: 14 amino acids. V trimming: 6 bases; J trimming: 4 bases; junction bases outside the gene matches: 6. CDR3 nucleotide sequence: TGTGCCAGCAGGACGGGGACAGCAAATCAGCCCCAGCATTTT. Translated, it gives CASRTGTANQPQHF.

V and J are TRBV6-5 and TRBJ2-1; D is undetermined. Germline CDR1 reads MNHEY; CDR2 reads SVGAGI. The V end lost 5 bases, the J end lost 4 bases, and 12 bases lay between the germline ends. CDR3 length equals 14 residues. CDR3 coding DNA: TGTGCCAGCAGTAAGAGAAACTCTTACAATGAGCAGTTCTTC. As protein: CASSKRNSYNEQFF.

This chain links TRBV30 with TRBJ1-1; possibly TRBD1 for D (5 bases). V was shortened by 3 bases and J by 7 bases, with 18 bases between the two germline ends. The CDR3 is 14 residues long. Germline CDR1 and CDR2: GTSNPN and SVGIG (reference sequence). The DNA of the CDR3 is TGTGCCTGGAGGCGACAGCCTAGTTTTGTTGAAGCTTTCTTT. Encoded protein: CAWRRQPSFVEAFF.

CDR3 region: CASSYGIDRGTGELFF. The CDR3 coding sequence is TGCGCCAGCAGCTACGGCATTGACAGGGGTACCGGGGAGCTGTTTTTT. This chain uses TRBV5-1 with TRBJ2-2; 8 positions match TRBD1. The CDR3 consists of 16 residues. J lost 5 bases, V lost 3 bases, and 9 bases had no gene match. Per the germline V gene, CDR1 is SGHRS and CDR2 is YFSETQ.

The rearrangement uses TRBV18 and TRBJ2-7, with TRBD1 matching 7 bases. The CDR3 length is 14 residues. Per the germline V gene, CDR1 is KGHSH and CDR2 is LQKENI. With V trimmed by 3 bases and J by 2 bases, 4 bases remained unmatched. The CDR3: CASSPLTGPYEQYF. The CDR3 region has the DNA TGTGCCAGCTCACCCCTGACAGGGCCCTACGAGCAGTACTTC.

The chain recombines TRBV6-5 with TRBJ1-3; no reliable D call. Per the germline V gene, CDR1 is MNHEY and CDR2 is SVGAGI. V was pared by 1 base and J by 0 bases, with 10 bases between. This CDR3 region has 16 residues. CDR3 coding DNA: TGTGCCAGCAGTTACTTGCCCGCGAGCTCTGGAAACACCATATATTTT. Its translation: CASSYLPASSGNTIYF.

In nucleotides, the CDR3 is TGTGCCAGCAGTTTAGGAGAGACTAGGAGGTCCAAAAACATTCAGTACTTC. It is translated as CASSLGETRRSKNIQYF. V gene TRBV28 combines with J gene TRBJ2-4, with a weak D call TRBD2 (6 bases). The germline gives CDR1 MDHEN, CDR2 SYDVKM. V was trimmed by 2 bases and J by 2 bases, leaving 16 bases between them. The CDR3 length is 17 residues.

This chain uses TRBV6-1 with TRBJ2-3; TRBD1 matches 7 bases. The V and J ends lost 6 bases and 7 bases, in that order; junction bases with no gene match: 10. Germline lookup yields CDR1 MNHNS and CDR2 SASEGT. This CDR3 has 14 amino acids. CDR3 in amino acids: CASSLDRAGYTQYF. As DNA, the CDR3 is TGTGCCAGCAGCTTAGACAGGGCCGGTTATACGCAGTATTTT.

The V call is TRBV5-1, the J call TRBJ2-7; 8 bases are shared with TRBD1. With V trimmed by 0 bases and J by 0 bases, 2 bases remained unmatched. The V gene's germline CDR1 is SGHRS and CDR2 YFSETQ. The CDR3 contains 15 residues. CDR3 sequence: CASSLGDRSSYEQYF. The CDR3 region has the DNA TGCGCCAGCAGCTTGGGGGACAGGAGCTCCTACGAGCAGTACTTC. Based on the CDR3 plus reference TRBV5-1 and TRBJ2-7, the full variable domain is KAGVTQTPRYLIKTRGQQVTLSCSPISGHRSVSWYQQTPGQGLQFLFEYFSETQRNKGNFPGRFSGRQFSNSRSEMNVSTLELGDSALYLCASSLGDRSSYEQYFGPGTRLTVT.

The rearrangement joins TRBV5-1 to TRBJ2-2; 9 bases are a match to TRBD2. The germline CDR1 and CDR2 sequences are SGHRS and YFSETQ. There are 15 residues in the CDR3. Trimming at V came to 9 bases and at J to 2 bases, leaving 8 bases not matched to a gene. The CDR3 nucleotides are TGCGCCACAGCGGACCTAGCGGGAAACACCGGGGAGCTGTTTTTT. Translating gives CATADLAGNTGELFF.

The V gene is TRBV5-1, the J gene TRBJ2-4; tentative D call: TRBD2 (5 bases). The CDR3 has 15 amino acids. The V end was cut by 3 bases, the J end by 6 bases, with 16 bases between. The germline gives CDR1 SGHRS, CDR2 YFSETQ. CDR3 in amino acids: CASSSTRTGRNIQYF. CDR3 coding DNA: TGCGCCAGCAGCTCAACTAGGACGGGGAGAAACATTCAGTACTTC.